One and the same sample provided the 9 T cell receptor beta chains below, sequenced in a study of blood T cell repertoires in COVID-19. Method: immunoSEQ multiplex PCR; TCRdb's copy keeps in-frame clones and lacks some. The sample includes more than 90,000 clones, approximately 92% of them seen just once. Specimen: peripheral blood. Receptors originate from a man aged 50 to 60 with active COVID-19.

The V gene is TRBV30, the J gene TRBJ1-6, with D unresolved. This CDR3 spans 15 amino acids. The V end was cut by 2 bases, the J end by 8 bases, with 16 bases between. Germline V lookup: CDR1 GTSNPN, CDR2 SVGIG (reference sequence). CDR3 DNA sequence: TGTGCCTGGAGTCTGGGAGGGCGGCTGGATTCACCCCTCCACTTT. Translation gives CAWSLGGRLDSPLHF. The full variable domain, its missing parts supplied by reference TRBV30 and TRBJ1-6, is SQTIHQWPATLVQPVGSPLSLECTVEGTSNPNLYWYRQAAGRGLQLLFYSVGIGQISSEVPQNLSASRPQDRQFILSSKKLLLSDSGFYLCAWSLGGRLDSPLHFGNGTRLTVT.

The chain couples TRBV6-5 to TRBJ1-4; 7 bases map to TRBD1. V lost 8 bases, J lost 4 bases, and 7 bases stayed unmatched. This CDR3 has 14 amino acids. Per germline, CDR1 MNHEY and CDR2 SVGAGI. CDR3 region: CASAGGQHNEKLFF. The CDR3 DNA sequence: TGTGCCAGCGCCGGGGGACAGCATAATGAAAAACTGTTTTTT.

This clone was found once. The chain links TRBV3-1 (or the pseudogene TRBV3-2) to TRBJ2-5; D is possibly TRBD1 (5 bases). The V and J ends lost 1 base and 0 bases respectively, with 9 bases between them. This CDR3 region has 15 residues. From germline, CDR1 is LGHDT and CDR2 YNNKEL (reference sequence). The CDR3 is CASSQGQTYQETQYF. The CDR3 region has the DNA TGTGCCAGCAGCCAAGGACAGACGTACCAAGAGACCCAGTACTTC.

The chain joins TRBV6-1 to TRBJ1-2; D gene ambiguous. Trimming took off 0 bases at V and 0 bases at J, with 8 bases between the two ends. CDR1 is MNHNS and CDR2 is SASEGT in the germline V gene. The CDR3 has 15 amino acids. The CDR3 DNA reads as TGTGCCAGCAGTGAAGCGTACCCAGCTAACTATGGCTACACCTTC. Its translation: CASSEAYPANYGYTF.

CDR3: CASSPSGTSGRSDTQYF. In nucleotides, the CDR3 is TGTGCCAGCTCACCATCAGGGACTAGCGGGAGATCAGATACGCAGTATTTT. The V and J genes are TRBV18 and TRBJ2-3, with 14 bases aligning to TRBD2. CDR1 KGHSH and CDR2 LQKENI come from the germline V gene. J gave up 4 bases and V 2 bases, and 5 bases lay outside the gene matches. The CDR3 spans 17 residues.

This sequence joins TRBV27 and TRBJ2-4, with D possibly TRBD2 on 5 matching bases. Trimming pared 3 bases from V and 0 bases from J, leaving 9 bases between. Per the germline V gene, CDR1 is MNHEY and CDR2 is SMNVEV (reference sequence). The CDR3 loop spans 15 amino acids. CDR3 sequence: CASSLRDGAKNIQYF. Written as DNA, the CDR3 is TGTGCCAGCAGTTTGAGGGATGGAGCCAAAAACATTCAGTACTTC.

V gene TRBV7-9 combines with J gene TRBJ1-5; D is possibly TRBD1 (6 bases). Trimming removed 3 bases at V and 2 bases at J, with 20 bases between. Germline assignment: CDR1 SEHNR and CDR2 FQNEAQ (reference sequence). The CDR3 runs to 18 residues. The CDR3 bases are TGTGCCAGCAGCTTTACCGGAGCGGGGGGCGGTGGCAATCAGCCCCAGCATTTT. It translates to CASSFTGAGGGGNQPQHF.

The chain joins TRBV11-2 to TRBJ2-4, with 7 bases aligning to TRBD1. V dropped 7 bases and J dropped 2; count of bases not matched to a gene: 11. The germline gives CDR1 SGHAT, CDR2 FQNNGV. The CDR3 runs to 16 residues. CDR3 protein: CASTLALGQSKNIQYF. In nucleotides, the CDR3 is TGTGCCAGCACCCTAGCTCTGGGACAGTCCAAAAACATTCAGTACTTC.

The CDR3 loop is CASSPRQYENTEAFF. DNA for the CDR3: TGTGCCAGCAGCCCCCGACAGTACGAGAACACTGAAGCTTTCTTT. The chain carries TRBV9 and TRBJ1-1; a possible D gene is TRBD1 (5 bases). CDR3 size: 15 residues. CDR1 is SGDLS, CDR2 YYNGEE, per germline. V shed 4 bases and J shed 1 base, with 14 bases lying between them.